This TCR beta chain was recorded in a study of T cell responses to AZD1222 COVID-19 vaccine. Study-level results: The study identified only five or six AZD1222 recipients as seropositive at baseline. Sampled repertoires all dated from after the peak T cell response. Vaccine-related CD4 TCRs covered spike, predominating at 160-218 and 743-854. A mostly white British donor set with more females was recruited, and clonal diversity was possibly underestimated.

Trimming left V 9 bases short and J 9 bases short, with 11 bases between. The germline V gene has CDR1 SNHLY and CDR2 FYNNEI. This CDR3 region has 10 residues. As to this clone: Antigen specificity is unknown.

Measured with immunoSEQ multiplex PCR; TCRdb has only the in-frame clones, and not every one. Among about 100,000 clones, around 90% were seen once, and the ten largest hold about 6.8%. Sequenced here: peripheral blood, sampled 28 days after the second AZD1222 dose. The chain recombines TRBV2 with TRBJ1-1; D call uncertain. The TCR was taken from an adult who received the AZD1222 COVID-19 vaccine. CDR3 coding DNA: TGTGCCAGTCCCGTAGGAAAAGCTTTCTTT. Residues: CASPVGKAFF.